The TCR beta chain under discussion was sequenced for a study of identical twins. Study conclusions and caveats: Models underestimated out-of-frame TCR alpha sharing in monozygotic twins. Fewer insertions characterized abundant cord blood beta clonotypes, whereas memory repertoires showed none.

As concerns this clonotype: Its antigen is still unknown.

TCRdb ran MiXCR on the 5' RACE reads and lists one entry per CDR3 protein. The sample contains 450,000 to 600,000 distinct CDR3 sequences, approximately 20% of which appear only once. CDR1 and CDR2 from the germline V gene are SGHNT and YENEEA. The CDR3 sequence is 15 residues long. J was trimmed by 9 bases and V by 6 bases; bases with no gene match: 11. A further study also used this sample, focusing on yellow fever vaccine responses in identical twins.

This receptor was taken from a young woman in good health. The material sequenced was CD4+ T cells sorted from blood. The V and J genes are TRBV11-3 and TRBJ2-2; 9 bases agree with TRBD1. The CDR3 is CASSPGTGSVWELFF. Here the CDR3 DNA reads TGTGCCAGCAGTCCTGGGACAGGGTCTGTCTGGGAGCTGTTTTTT.